These 9 T cell receptor beta chains share one sample of origin, sequenced in a study of shared clonotypes between healthy human individuals. TCRdb keeps only in-frame clones here, not all; method: immunoSEQ multiplex PCR. The sample carries about 470,000 clones, more than 75% recorded once. Input material: PBMCs. The receptor set was obtained from a woman aged 40 to 50 in good health. Some clones in this sample may be carry-over from other donors' samples.

In its sample, this clone was seen many times. V usage is TRBV7-9 and J usage is TRBJ1-5, with D possibly TRBD1 on 6 matching bases. Per germline, CDR1 SEHNR and CDR2 FQNEAQ (reference sequence). The CDR3 consists of 12 residues. V lost 4 bases and J 6 bases, leaving 7 bases between the germline ends. The CDR3 sequence is CASSSRGQPQHF. The CDR3 nucleotides are TGTGCCAGCAGCTCCAGGGGTCAGCCCCAGCATTTT.

The chain has TRBV6-4 and TRBJ2-3, with 7 bases aligning to TRBD2. Germline V gene data show CDR1 as MRHNA and CDR2 as SNTAGT. Trimming removed 5 bases from V and 1 base from J; junction bases left unmatched: 0. The CDR3 is 13 residues long. CDR3 nucleotides: TGTGCCAGCAGTACTAGCGGCACAGATACGCAGTATTTT. It encodes CASSTSGTDTQYF.

The chain joins TRBV4-1 to TRBJ2-1; the D gene is possibly TRBD2 (6 bases). This CDR3 is 16 amino acids long. V was pared by 1 base and J by 7 bases, with 17 bases between. Germline V CDR1 and CDR2: MGHRA, YSYEKL. The chain's CDR3 is CASSQGTGISGNEQFF. CDR3 DNA sequence: TGCGCCAGCAGCCAAGGCACCGGGATCAGCGGGAATGAGCAGTTCTTC.

V is TRBV25-1 and J is TRBJ1-1; TRBD1 might be the D (5 bases). V was pared by 0 bases and J by 3 bases, with 8 bases between. Germline V gene data show CDR1 as MGHDK and CDR2 as SYGVNS. CDR3 size: 14 residues. CDR3 sequence: CASSEYMGDTEAFF. The CDR3 coding sequence is TGTGCCAGCAGTGAATATATGGGGGACACTGAAGCTTTCTTT.

CDR3 sequence reads: CASSEGVSTDTQYF. The CDR3 bases are TGTGCCAGCAGTGAGGGGGTGAGCACAGATACGCAGTATTTT. This chain uses TRBV28 with TRBJ2-3; D might be TRBD1 (6 bases). Trimming took off 5 bases at V and 0 bases at J, with 9 bases between the two ends. Per the germline V gene, CDR1 is MDHEN and CDR2 is SYDVKM. The CDR3 extends over 14 amino acids.

The J gene is TRBJ1-3, the V gene TRBV30; D possibly corresponds to TRBD1 (6 bases). Germline loops: CDR1 GTSNPN, CDR2 SVGIG (reference sequence). V was shortened by 1 base and J by 0 bases, with 7 bases between the two germline ends. The CDR3 runs to 14 residues. The DNA for the CDR3 is TGTGCCTGGAGTGCAGGGGACTCTGGAAACACCATATATTTT. This sequence encodes CAWSAGDSGNTIYF.

The gene calls are TRBV11-3 and TRBJ2-2; 10 bases are shared with TRBD1. The CDR3 spans 15 residues. With 4 bases clipped from V and 3 bases from J, the junction kept 2 bases outside the gene matches. CDR1 and CDR2 from the germline V gene are SGHNT and YENEEA. As DNA, the CDR3 is TGTGCCAGCAGCTCGACAGGGGGCTACACCGGGGAGCTGTTTTTT. Its protein is CASSSTGGYTGELFF.

The chain combines TRBV5-4 with TRBJ2-5, with a possible D match to TRBD1 (7 bases). The germline CDR1 and CDR2 sequences are SGHNT and YYREEE (reference sequence). V gave up 1 base and J gave up 5 bases, with 15 bases separating them. The CDR3 runs 15 residues. The CDR3 sequence: CASSLSQGGGETQYF. The DNA for the CDR3 is TGTGCCAGCAGCTTGAGTCAGGGGGGTGGGGAGACCCAGTACTTC.

This clone has a count of ten or more. At the DNA level, this CDR3 is encoded by other sequences in the same sample as well. The V gene is TRBV7-2, the J gene TRBJ1-1, with D hard to call. The V gene lost 2 bases and the J gene lost 2 bases, with 0 bases spanning the gap. In germline, CDR1 is SGHTA, CDR2 FQGNSA. The CDR3 totals 11 residues. CDR3 in DNA: TGTGCCAGCAGCTTAAACACTGAAGCTTTCTTT. Translation: CASSLNTEAFF.